Described below is a single T cell receptor (beta chain) sequence and its context. Antigen unknown. These data come from a study of cytomegalovirus exposure and HLA in healthy donors. Study-wide results and limits: Some V segments could not be told apart, so they were left out, TRBV6-2 and TRBV6-3 among them. Sequencing depth roughly uniform across donors was assumed in presence/absence analyses.

While unrecorded immune exposures were likely, the donors were nominally healthy when sampled. The CDR3 spans 15 residues. Trimming took 2 bases from V and 7 from J, leaving 15 bases between them. CDR1 and CDR2 from the germline V gene are LNHDA and SQIVND (reference sequence). PCR was performed using 60 Vbeta and 13 Jbeta primers. Clones were sequenced by immunoSEQ multiplex PCR, and TCRdb holds only the in-frame ones, with some missing. The repertoire includes some 65,000 clones, 70% to 80% of them detected once, and roughly 3.1% sits in the top ten. The chain combines TRBV19 with TRBJ2-1; D is possibly TRBD1 (6 bases). The sample taken for sequencing was PBMCs. This clonotype was sampled from a girl aged 10 to 17 in good health and CMV-seropositive. The CDR3 loop is CASSIKQGVTNEQFF. The DNA of the CDR3 is TGTGCCAGTAGTATAAAACAGGGTGTTACGAATGAGCAGTTCTTC.